What follows are 21 T cell receptor beta chains derived from one specimen sequenced in a study of radiation and T cells in renal cell carcinoma. Time point here: blood 2 weeks post-SBRT. Treatment: 15 Gy SBRT to primary tumor, nephrectomy 4 weeks later. Profiling relied on immunoSEQ multiplex PCR, and the TCRdb table lists in-frame clones only, not all of them. The table has 100,000 to 150,000 clones, roughly 77% seen once. Sequenced here: blood, sampled from a patient whose treatment included radiotherapy and nephrectomy. The receptors originated from an older woman with renal cell carcinoma.

The chain carries TRBV28 and TRBJ1-4; D is unresolved. The length of the CDR3 is 11 residues. V lost 5 bases and J lost 8, with 6 bases in between. Germline CDR1 is MDHEN and CDR2 is SYDVKM. This CDR3 is CASSVGEKLFF. CDR3 sequence (DNA): TGTGCCAGCAGTGTGGGAGAAAAACTGTTTTTT.

V usage is TRBV6-1 and J usage is TRBJ2-4, with TRBD1 as a possible D gene (5 bases). Germline V gives CDR1 MNHNS, CDR2 SASEGT. The germline V and J ends were trimmed by 3 bases and 8 bases, with 20 bases remaining between them. The CDR3 sequence is 16 residues long. In DNA, the CDR3 is TGTGCCAGCAGTGATGGTAGGGGCGTCGCCCGGGACATTCAGTACTTC. Its protein product is CASSDGRGVARDIQYF.

The J gene is TRBJ1-1, the V gene TRBV6-6; no reliable D call. Germline CDR1 and CDR2: MNHNY and SVGAGI (reference sequence). The V gene lost 6 bases and the J gene lost 4 bases, with 12 bases spanning the gap. This CDR3 region has 13 residues. CDR3 DNA sequence: TGTGCCAGCAGGCCCCTCGGAGGCACTGAAGCTTTCTTT. Protein product: CASRPLGGTEAFF.

This rearrangement joins TRBV6-1 to TRBJ2-3; 7 bases fit TRBD2. Germline V lookup: CDR1 MNHNS, CDR2 SASEGT. Trimming removed 7 bases from V and 5 bases from J; junction bases left unmatched: 9. The CDR3 totals 14 residues. The CDR3 DNA sequence: TGTGCCAGCATCATGAGCTGGGAGGGAGATACGCAGTATTTT. This encodes CASIMSWEGDTQYF.

CDR3 amino acids: CASSNRDSPYEQYF. The CDR3 nucleotides are TGTGCCAGTAGCAACCGGGACAGTCCCTACGAGCAGTACTTC. The gene calls are TRBV19 and TRBJ2-7, with 7 nucleotides matching TRBD1. This CDR3 has 14 residues. Germline assignment: CDR1 LNHDA and CDR2 SQIVND (reference sequence). The V gene end was trimmed by 6 bases and the J gene end by 2 bases; junction bases not matched to a gene: 7.

This clone was found a few times. The chain joins TRBV7-2 to TRBJ1-1, with D uncertain. CDR3 length equals 12 residues. CDR1 is SGHTA, CDR2 FQGNSA, per germline. V was pared by 5 bases and J by 5 bases, with 9 bases between. CDR3 bases: TGTGCCAGCAGCCCTGAGTTTACTGAAGCTTTCTTT. Translating gives CASSPEFTEAFF.

This rearrangement joins TRBV2 to TRBJ1-1; 8 bases map to TRBD1. Germline loops: CDR1 SNHLY, CDR2 FYNNEI. The CDR3 extends over 15 amino acids. V dropped 5 bases and J dropped 5; count of bases not matched to a gene: 10. Here the CDR3 DNA reads TGTGCCAGCAGTCCAAGGCAGGGGGCAAGAACTGAAGCTTTCTTT. It encodes CASSPRQGARTEAFF.

This chain connects TRBV5-1 to TRBJ1-3; D is undetermined. Per germline, CDR1 SGHRS and CDR2 YFSETQ. Trimming took 0 bases from V and 2 from J, leaving 12 bases between them. The CDR3 runs 16 residues. This CDR3 reads CASSLGGGSPGNTIYF. The CDR3 bases are TGCGCCAGCAGCTTGGGTGGAGGTTCCCCTGGAAACACCATATATTTT.

The V and J genes are TRBV19 and TRBJ1-2; D unresolved. V dropped 6 bases and J dropped 10 bases, with 12 bases sitting between them. The germline CDR1 and CDR2 sequences are LNHDA and SQIVND (reference sequence). The CDR3 runs 11 residues. CDR3 bases: TGTGCCAGTAGGGCCCTGGAGGCCTACACCTTC. This codes for CASRALEAYTF.

The genes are TRBV15 and TRBJ2-7, with D possibly being TRBD1 or TRBD2 (5 bases each). The CDR3 totals 13 residues. Trimming pared 5 bases from V and 6 bases from J, leaving 14 bases between. The germline gives CDR1 LNHNV, CDR2 YYDKDF (reference sequence). CDR3 DNA: TGTGCCACCAGCCCTCCACAGGAGGTCGAGCAGTACTTC. Protein product: CATSPPQEVEQYF.

This rearrangement joins TRBV4-2 to TRBJ1-5; possible D gene TRBD1, 5 bases. The CDR3 contains 14 residues. V lost 1 base and J 4 bases, leaving 8 bases between the germline ends. Germline V gene data show CDR1 as LGHNA and CDR2 as YNFKEQ. The CDR3 DNA reads as TGTGCCAGCAGCCAAGCAGGGCCGAATCAGCCCCAGCATTTT. Amino acid sequence: CASSQAGPNQPQHF.

This chain uses TRBV14 with TRBJ2-7; TRBD2 matches at 7 bases. The ends lost 3 bases at V and 6 bases at J; junction bases unmatched: 5. Per germline, CDR1 SGHDN and CDR2 FVKESK. The CDR3 totals 13 residues. The CDR3 is CASSHTGGAEQYF. CDR3 bases: TGTGCCAGCAGCCACACGGGAGGAGCCGAGCAGTACTTC.

This clone has only one observation. The chain couples TRBV19 to TRBJ1-5; 8 nucleotides align to TRBD1. The CDR3 loop spans 14 amino acids. Unmatched junction bases numbered 8, after V lost 8 bases and J lost 5 bases. Germline V CDR1 and CDR2: LNHDA, SQIVND (reference sequence). The CDR3: CASLGQGWDQPQHF. The CDR3 nucleotides read TGTGCCAGTCTCGGACAGGGTTGGGATCAGCCCCAGCATTTT.

This clone was counted only a few times. CDR3: CASSEGARWQPQHF. For the CDR3, the DNA is TGTGCCAGCAGTGAGGGGGCGAGATGGCAGCCCCAGCATTTT. The chain links TRBV6-1 to TRBJ1-5, with D perhaps matching TRBD1 (6 bases). The V end lost 3 bases, the J end lost 7 bases, and 13 bases lay between the germline ends. There are 14 residues in the CDR3. The germline V gene encodes CDR1 MNHNS and CDR2 SASEGT.

The chain joins TRBV6-1 to TRBJ2-4; tentative D call: TRBD1 (6 bases). This CDR3 comprises 14 residues. Per germline, CDR1 MNHNS and CDR2 SASEGT. V lost 5 bases and J 8 bases, leaving 16 bases between the germline ends. CDR3 nucleotide sequence: TGTGCCAGCAGTCACCAACAGGGCCTTGACATTCAGTACTTC. Residues: CASSHQQGLDIQYF.

The chain couples TRBV5-4 to TRBJ2-5; 7 bases agree with TRBD2. Germline V gene sequence: CDR1 SGHNT, CDR2 YYREEE (reference sequence). Unmatched junction bases numbered 9, after V lost 4 bases and J lost 3 bases. The CDR3 is made up of 15 amino acids. The CDR3 is CASSVGGTTKETQYF. The CDR3 nucleotides read TGTGCCAGCAGCGTAGGCGGGACTACTAAAGAGACCCAGTACTTC.

The chain uses TRBV19 and TRBJ2-1, with 9 nucleotides matching TRBD2. This CDR3 contains 16 residues. Germline values: CDR1 LNHDA, CDR2 SQIVND (reference sequence). Trimming cost V 6 bases and J 7 bases; bases outside gene matches: 13. This CDR3 reads CASRRGDSGSWNEQFF. The CDR3 nucleotides read TGTGCCAGTAGAAGGGGTGATAGCGGGAGTTGGAATGAGCAGTTCTTC.

The V and J genes are TRBV4-3 and TRBJ2-5; 8 bases fit TRBD2. CDR1 LGHNA and CDR2 YSLEER come from the germline V gene. Trimming took 4 bases from V and 1 from J; bases not matched to a gene: 5. This CDR3 has 15 amino acids. The CDR3 DNA sequence: TGCGCCAGCAGCCCACAGACTAGCGTCCAAGAGACCCAGTACTTC. Translation: CASSPQTSVQETQYF.

The chain employs TRBV7-9 and TRBJ1-1; D remains unclear. Germline V gene lookup returns CDR1 SEHNR and CDR2 FQNEAQ (reference sequence). This CDR3 comprises 14 residues. V lost 2 bases and J lost 1, with 8 bases in between. CDR3 in DNA: TGTGCCAGCAGCTTAAACGGGCCGAACACTGAAGCTTTCTTT. This gives the protein CASSLNGPNTEAFF.

This clone has only a few counts. J is TRBJ2-3 and V is TRBV6-4; D may be TRBD1 or TRBD2 (5 bases each). Germline V gives CDR1 MRHNA, CDR2 SNTAGT. Trimming pared 6 bases from V and 0 bases from J, leaving 13 bases between. CDR3 length equals 15 residues. CDR3 in amino acids: CASSYRDRSTDTQYF. Here the CDR3 DNA reads TGTGCCAGCAGCTACCGGGACCGAAGCACAGATACGCAGTATTTT.

V and J are TRBV2 and TRBJ2-1; TRBD2 agrees at 15 bases. The CDR3 sequence is 16 residues long. V was clipped by 7 bases and J by 6 bases; unmatched bases: 7. Per germline, CDR1 SNHLY and CDR2 FYNNEI. CDR3: CASTRGLAGGFNEQFF. Written as DNA, the CDR3 is TGTGCCAGCACCCGCGGACTAGCGGGAGGGTTCAATGAGCAGTTCTTC.